What follows is one TCR beta chain and its context. What it recognizes is unknown. CDR1 and CDR2 from the germline V gene are LNHDA and SQIVND (reference sequence). The J segment lost 2 bases and the V segment lost 7 bases, leaving 5 bases of the junction unmatched. There are 14 residues in the CDR3. Reverse transcription of roughly 0.5 to 1 ug RNA used random hexamers. Multiplex immunoSEQ PCR targeted 54 Vbeta and 13 Jbeta TCR beta segments. Via MiXCR, TCRdb re-called the immunoSEQ multiplex PCR reads, giving one row per CDR3 protein. The sample holds under 200,000 distinct CDR3 sequences, around 94% seen once. This record comes from a study of CD8 T cells in Susac syndrome. Findings of the study overall: Repertoires of Susac syndrome CD4+ T cells lacked clonal expansion.

V gene TRBV19 combines with J gene TRBJ2-1; 7 bases match TRBD1. The sample was CD4+ T cells from PBMCs. The TCR comes from a human donor with Susac syndrome. The CDR3 loop reads CASIRGPPYNEQFF. CDR3 nucleotide sequence: TGTGCCAGTATAAGGGGGCCGCCCTACAATGAGCAGTTCTTC.